This TCR beta chain emerged from a study of blood T cell repertoires in COVID-19. Overall study: Sites across the United States, Italy and Spain contributed samples from acute and convalescent COVID-19. From T cells, B-cell-depleted T cells, or PBMCs came the material, which was cDNA or gDNA.

In the authors' methods: Estimates of nucleated cell counts were drawn from the amplification of reference gene primers. The repertoire was sequenced with immunoSEQ multiplex PCR; TCRdb's copy has only in-frame clones and lacks some. Clone size and V and J calls were adopted from that table, with D and trimming inferred from the DNA. Of over 150,000 clones listed, about 79% are singletons. The CDR3 runs to 12 residues. Germline V gene sequence: CDR1 MDHEN, CDR2 SYDVKM. The V end lost 3 bases, the J end lost 3 bases, and 6 bases lay between the germline ends. This chain uses TRBV28 with TRBJ2-7; D uncertain. Sequences were obtained from peripheral blood. The receptor was isolated from a human donor in a cohort sampled during active COVID-19. This chain's CDR3 is CASSLTDYEQYF. CDR3 DNA sequence: TGTGCCAGCAGTTTGACTGACTACGAGCAGTACTTC.